One and the same sample provided the 25 T cell receptor beta chains below, sequenced in a study of cytomegalovirus exposure and HLA in healthy donors. PCR involved 60 Vbeta and 13 Jbeta primers. The data were produced by immunoSEQ multiplex PCR, yet TCRdb's version contains in-frame clones alone and is incomplete. The table shows some 130,000 clones, with 75% to 90% occurring only once. The sequenced material came from PBMCs. The receptors come from a middle-aged woman in good health and CMV-seronegative.

The chain employs TRBV29-1 and TRBJ2-7, with TRBD2 matching 7 bases. This CDR3 has 12 residues. Germline CDR1 reads SQVTM; CDR2 reads ANQGSEA. V dropped 5 bases and J dropped 4; count of bases not matched to a gene: 5. The CDR3 protein is CSVRTSEYEQYF. The CDR3, as DNA: TGCAGCGTTCGTACTAGCGAGTACGAGCAGTACTTC.

The chain has TRBV7-6 and TRBJ1-5; tentative D call: TRBD1 (5 bases). This CDR3 contains 13 residues. With 0 bases removed from V and 7 bases from J, the gap between germline ends came to 7 bases. Germline V gene sequence: CDR1 SGHVS, CDR2 FNYEAQ. Here the CDR3 reads CASSLAGEQPQHF. The CDR3 DNA reads as TGTGCCAGCAGCTTAGCAGGGGAACAGCCCCAGCATTTT.

The gene calls are TRBV28 and TRBJ2-7, with D possibly TRBD1 on 6 matching bases. The CDR3 spans 15 residues. V was shortened by 7 bases and J by 1 base, with 17 bases between the two germline ends. The germline CDR1 and CDR2 sequences are MDHEN and SYDVKM. The CDR3 loop is CASKTTGTPSYEQYF. The CDR3 DNA follows: TGTGCCAGCAAGACTACCGGGACACCTTCCTACGAGCAGTACTTC.

This clone was detected once. This chain links TRBV28 with TRBJ2-3; 13 bases align to TRBD2. This CDR3 is built from 17 residues. Germline lookup yields CDR1 MDHEN and CDR2 SYDVKM. Unmatched junction bases numbered 9, after V lost 3 bases and J lost 6 bases. The CDR3 DNA reads TGTGCCAGCAGTTTCCGAAGCTTGGGACTAGCGGGGGATACGCAGTATTTT. It codes for CASSFRSLGLAGDTQYF.

V gene TRBV7-6 combines with J gene TRBJ2-3; TRBD2 aligns across 11 bases. Trimming removed 5 bases from V and 3 bases from J; junction bases left unmatched: 10. This CDR3 is 17 amino acids long. Germline V gives CDR1 SGHVS, CDR2 FNYEAQ. This CDR3 is CASSPKLAGGGTDTQYF. As DNA, the CDR3 is TGTGCCAGCAGCCCGAAGCTAGCGGGGGGAGGTACAGATACGCAGTATTTT.

This sequence joins TRBV27 and TRBJ2-5; weak D call: TRBD1 (6 bases). Trimming took off 5 bases at V and 0 bases at J, with 10 bases between the two ends. This CDR3 is built from 14 residues. The germline V gene encodes CDR1 MNHEY and CDR2 SMNVEV (reference sequence). CDR3 sequence (DNA): TGTGCCAGCAGTCTCCGACAGGACCAAGAGACCCAGTACTTC. Translating gives CASSLRQDQETQYF.

In its sample, this clone was seen a few times. The chain couples TRBV5-5 to TRBJ2-4; TRBD1 is a possible D gene (6 bases). The germline CDR1 and CDR2 sequences are SGHKS and YYEKEE (reference sequence). The germline V and J ends were trimmed by 6 bases and 5 bases, with 12 bases remaining between them. CDR3 size: 13 residues. CDR3 sequence (DNA): TGTGCCAGCATCCAGACAGGTCAAAACATTCAGTACTTC. Encoded protein: CASIQTGQNIQYF. Supplemented by reference TRBV5-5 and TRBJ2-4, the full variable domain reads DAGVTQSPTHLIKTRGQQVTLRCSPISGHKSVSWYQQVLGQGPQFIFQYYEKEERGRGNFPDRFSARQFPNYSSELNVNALLLGDSALYLCASIQTGQNIQYFGAGTRLSVL.

V usage is TRBV27 and J usage is TRBJ2-7; TRBD1 aligns across 9 bases. This CDR3 has 14 residues. The germline V gene encodes CDR1 MNHEY and CDR2 SMNVEV (reference sequence). V was clipped by 5 bases and J by 5 bases; unmatched bases: 7. The CDR3 loop is CASSPTTGGDEQYF. In nucleotides, the CDR3 is TGTGCCAGCAGTCCCACGACAGGGGGTGACGAGCAGTACTTC.

CDR3 DNA sequence: TGCGCCAGCAGCTGGGAGAGCTATCAGATCACAGATACGCAGTATTTT. Translated, it gives CASSWESYQITDTQYF. This rearrangement joins TRBV5-1 to TRBJ2-3; possibly TRBD2 for D (5 bases). The CDR3 covers 16 residues. Trimming removed 3 bases from V and 2 bases from J, with 16 bases in between. Germline V lookup: CDR1 SGHRS, CDR2 YFSETQ.

The chain carries TRBV2 and TRBJ1-1, with D uncertain. V dropped 6 bases and J dropped 1 base, with 9 bases sitting between them. Germline CDR1 SNHLY, CDR2 FYNNEI. The CDR3 length is 13 residues. DNA for the CDR3: TGTGCCAGCAGCAGTAGACAGAACACTGAAGCTTTCTTT. It encodes CASSSRQNTEAFF.

J is TRBJ1-1 and V is TRBV19; D is perhaps TRBD1 (5 bases). V shed 3 bases and J shed 9 bases, with 8 bases lying between them. Germline V gene sequence: CDR1 LNHDA, CDR2 SQIVND (reference sequence). The CDR3 length is 11 residues. The CDR3 protein is CASSIGGKAFF. In nucleotides, the CDR3 is TGTGCCAGTAGTATTGGGGGGAAAGCTTTCTTT. The complete variable domain, with remaining parts taken from reference TRBV19 and TRBJ1-1, reads DGGITQSPKYLFRKEGQNVTLSCEQNLNHDAMYWYRQDPGQGLRLIYYSQIVNDFQKGDIAEGYSVSREKKESFPLTVTSAQKNPTAFYLCASSIGGKAFFGQGTRLTVV.

The CDR3 coding sequence is TGTGCCACCAGCAGGGACACAGGGGGAGCTTTCTTT. Its translation is CATSRDTGGAFF. This chain links TRBV15 with TRBJ1-1, with 8 bases fitting TRBD1. Germline V lookup: CDR1 LNHNV, CDR2 YYDKDF (reference sequence). This CDR3 spans 12 amino acids. The V segment lost 3 bases and the J segment 10 bases; nucleotides outside the gene matches: 4.

V usage is TRBV5-6 and J usage is TRBJ1-1; no clear D gene. Trimming shortened V by 1 base and J by 1 base, and 5 bases separated the two germline ends. Looked up from germline, CDR1 is SGHDT and CDR2 is YYEEEE. This CDR3 comprises 13 residues. DNA for the CDR3: TGTGCCAGCAGCTTGTGGCAGAACACTGAAGCTTTCTTT. The encoded protein is CASSLWQNTEAFF. Combining the CDR3 with reference TRBV5-6 and TRBJ1-1 gives the whole variable domain DAGVTQSPTHLIKTRGQQVTLRCSPKSGHDTVSWYQQALGQGPQFIFQYYEEEERQRGNFPDRFSGHQFPNYSSELNVNALLLGDSALYLCASSLWQNTEAFFGQGTRLTVV.

The V and J genes are TRBV5-6 and TRBJ1-1; 10 bases match TRBD1. CDR1 and CDR2 from the germline V gene are SGHDT and YYEEEE. The CDR3 is 15 amino acids. The J segment lost 1 base and the V segment lost 4 bases, leaving 4 bases of the junction unmatched. The CDR3 nucleotides are TGTGCCAGCAGCCCCGGGACAGGGGCGAACACTGAAGCTTTCTTT. Its translation is CASSPGTGANTEAFF.

The genes are TRBV19 and TRBJ1-5; 7 bases align to TRBD1. The CDR3 is 14 residues long. V lost 4 bases to trimming and J lost 3 bases; unmatched junction nucleotides: 3. CDR1 and CDR2 from the germline V gene are LNHDA and SQIVND (reference sequence). The chain's CDR3 is CASSKGQHNQPQHF. For the CDR3, the DNA is TGTGCCAGTAGTAAGGGACAGCACAATCAGCCCCAGCATTTT. Full variable domain (rest looked up from reference TRBV19 and TRBJ1-5): DGGITQSPKYLFRKEGQNVTLSCEQNLNHDAMYWYRQDPGQGLRLIYYSQIVNDFQKGDIAEGYSVSREKKESFPLTVTSAQKNPTAFYLCASSKGQHNQPQHFGDGTRLSIL.

This chain links TRBV5-6 with TRBJ1-5; D unresolved. The CDR3 has 15 amino acids. Trimming cost V 1 base and J 0 bases, with 8 bases left between them. Germline V gene lookup returns CDR1 SGHDT and CDR2 YYEEEE. The CDR3 DNA sequence: TGTGCCAGCAGCTTGCAGCGGTATAGCAATCAGCCCCAGCATTTT. This codes for CASSLQRYSNQPQHF.

The chain couples TRBV7-2 to TRBJ1-1, with a weak D call TRBD1 (6 bases). CDR1 and CDR2 from the germline V gene are SGHTA and FQGNSA. CDR3 length equals 15 residues. The germline V and J ends were trimmed by 5 bases and 1 base, with 14 bases remaining between them. The CDR3 coding sequence is TGTGCCAGCAGCACCCGACAGGACAGGAACACTGAAGCTTTCTTT. Residues: CASSTRQDRNTEAFF.

The J gene is TRBJ2-3, the V gene TRBV15; 8 positions match TRBD2. J gave up 7 bases and V 0 bases, and 9 bases lay outside the gene matches. The CDR3 consists of 16 residues. Germline V gene data show CDR1 as LNHNV and CDR2 as YYDKDF (reference sequence). The DNA of the CDR3 is TGTGCCACCAGCAGAGATTTCGGACTAGCCCGACATACGCAGTATTTT. This sequence encodes CATSRDFGLARHTQYF. The full variable domain, completed using reference TRBV15 and TRBJ2-3, is DAMVIQNPRYQVTQFGKPVTLSCSQTLNHNVMYWYQQKSSQAPKLLFHYYDKDFNNEADTPDNFQSRRPNTSFCFLDIRSPGLGDTAMYLCATSRDFGLARHTQYFGPGTRLTVL.

The chain is built from TRBV28 and TRBJ2-5, with D possibly matching TRBD1 (6 bases). Germline CDR1 is MDHEN and CDR2 is SYDVKM. V gave up 6 bases and J gave up 5 bases, with 16 bases separating them. The CDR3 contains 14 residues. The CDR3 spells CASRNAGQRETQYF. The CDR3 DNA reads as TGTGCCAGCAGGAATGCCGGACAGCGGGAGACCCAGTACTTC.

CDR3 in amino acids: CATSRDRTGGTGNTIYF. The CDR3 DNA follows: TGTGCCACCAGCAGAGATCGCACAGGGGGCACTGGAAACACCATATATTTT. The rearrangement uses TRBV15 and TRBJ1-3; 9 bases match TRBD1. The germline gives CDR1 LNHNV, CDR2 YYDKDF (reference sequence). V dropped 0 bases and J dropped 2; count of bases not matched to a gene: 5. The CDR3 is 17 amino acids.

This clone was observed a few times. The rearrangement joins TRBV23-1 to TRBJ1-3; D may be TRBD1 (6 bases). TRBV23-1 is assigned to the ORF class and has an uncertain function. Trimming took 2 bases from V and 2 from J, leaving 25 bases between them. CDR3 size: 20 residues. The CDR3 loop is CASSQITLLWGQHPGNTIYF. The CDR3 DNA sequence: TGCGCCAGCAGTCAAATAACTCTCTTGTGGGGACAACACCCTGGAAACACCATATATTTT.

The chain is built from TRBV28 and TRBJ1-6; D is unresolved. V was cut by 3 bases and J by 9 bases, with 27 bases left in between. Looked up from germline, CDR1 is MDHEN and CDR2 is SYDVKM. The CDR3 contains 19 residues. Here the CDR3 DNA reads TGTGCCAGCAGTTTGAGGAGTTTAATTGAAATCGGGTTTGGTTCACCCCTCCACTTT. Translating it yields CASSLRSLIEIGFGSPLHF.

CDR3 protein: CASSLKKRGFEDEQYF. CDR3 coding DNA: TGTGCCAGCAGCTTAAAGAAGCGGGGTTTTGAGGACGAGCAGTACTTC. The chain recombines TRBV7-2 with TRBJ2-7, with 7 bases fitting TRBD2. CDR1 and CDR2 from the germline V gene are SGHTA and FQGNSA. The CDR3 sequence is 16 residues long. V lost 2 bases and J lost 5; bases outside the gene matches: 12.

The rearrangement links TRBV4-2 to TRBJ1-3; no reliable D call. CDR1 and CDR2 (germline): LGHNA, YNFKEQ. V lost 2 bases, J lost 2 bases, and 13 bases lay in between. The CDR3 spans 16 residues. Written as DNA, the CDR3 is TGTGCCAGCAGCCAACAGGCTGGCCAGGCTGGAAACACCATATATTTT. Translated: CASSQQAGQAGNTIYF.

The rearrangement links TRBV4-2 to TRBJ2-1; D is perhaps TRBD2 (5 bases). The length of the CDR3 is 14 residues. From germline, CDR1 is LGHNA and CDR2 YNFKEQ. Trimming pared 3 bases from V and 4 bases from J, leaving 10 bases between. This chain's CDR3 is CASSHSTSYNEQFF. CDR3 coding DNA: TGTGCCAGCAGCCACTCCACTAGTTACAATGAGCAGTTCTTC.